Below, one T cell receptor beta chain is given with its context. Its antigen is currently unknown. This entry belongs to a study of radiotherapy plus CTLA-4 blockade in lung cancer. Study results and caveats: There was expansion of tumor-derived TCR clones in blood after radiotherapy plus ipilimumab.

From germline, CDR1 is SGHRS and CDR2 YFSETQ. This CDR3 comprises 14 residues. Trimming shortened V by 5 bases and J by 0 bases, and 11 bases separated the two germline ends. TCRdb's copy holds only in-frame clones and misses some; the assay was immunoSEQ multiplex PCR. In the table there are 56,000 or so clones, around four fifths of which are singletons. Focal radiation plus CTLA-4 blockade with ipilimumab was given to patients with chemo-refractory metastatic non-small-cell lung cancer. This TCR was recovered from a human donor with non-small cell lung cancer who had a partial response to radiotherapy plus ipilimumab. V usage is TRBV5-1 and J usage is TRBJ1-1; the D is unclear. The source was peripheral blood, collected from a patient treated with radiotherapy plus ipilimumab. The CDR3 DNA follows: TGCGCCAGCAGTCCCAGCGCCATGAACACTGAAGCTTTCTTT. This gives the protein CASSPSAMNTEAFF.